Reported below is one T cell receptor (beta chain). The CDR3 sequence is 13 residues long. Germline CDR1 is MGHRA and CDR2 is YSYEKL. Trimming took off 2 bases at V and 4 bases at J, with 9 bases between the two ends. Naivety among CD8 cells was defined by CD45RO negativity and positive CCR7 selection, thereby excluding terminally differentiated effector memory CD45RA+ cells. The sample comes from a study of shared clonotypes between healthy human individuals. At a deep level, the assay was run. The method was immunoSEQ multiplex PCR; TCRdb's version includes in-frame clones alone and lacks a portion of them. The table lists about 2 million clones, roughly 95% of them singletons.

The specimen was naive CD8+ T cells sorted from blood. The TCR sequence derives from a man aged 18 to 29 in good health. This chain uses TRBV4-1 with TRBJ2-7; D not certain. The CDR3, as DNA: TGCGCCAGCAGCCAAAGACTCTATTACGAGCAGTACTTC. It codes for CASSQRLYYEQYF.